This TCR beta chain came from a study of post-analysis software for immune sequencing data. On this clonotype itself: Its antigen is currently unknown.

Overall study results and limits: Patients had higher frequencies than controls of about 5 TRBV segments, including TRBV5-6, TRBV5-1 and TRBV20-1. Versus controls, multiple sclerosis patients showed significantly lower diversity (normalized Chao1). By F measure, samples from a shared preparation batch strongly co-clustered.

Germline trimming cut 8 bases from V and 2 bases from J; bases unmatched to any gene: 3. The CDR3 is made up of 14 amino acids. Germline loops: CDR1 MNHEY, CDR2 SMNVEV (reference sequence). Carried by the TCR beta cDNA libraries were unique molecular identifiers. TCRdb ran MiXCR on the PCR reads and lists one entry per CDR3 protein. This sample has about 540,000 distinct CDR3 sequences, with roughly 34% found just once. This TCR was sampled from a girl younger than 18 with multiple sclerosis. The chain combines TRBV27 with TRBJ2-1; TRBD2 matches 10 bases. The sample was blood. This CDR3 is CASRLAGAYNEQFF. CDR3 bases: TGTGCCAGCCGGCTAGCGGGGGCCTACAATGAGCAGTTCTTC.